A selection of T cell receptor beta chains follows, all from one sample in a study of T cell repertoires in cytomegalovirus infection. MiXCR, applied by TCRdb to the reads, yields one record per CDR3 protein. The profile shows about 740,000 distinct CDR3 sequences, 35% of them singletons. The sequencing input was PBMCs. These TCRs come from a human donor in good health (CMV status not recorded). Some clones in this sample may be carry-over from other donors' samples. Each CDR3 is given without its conserved first and last residue.

TRBJ2-5,TRBV10-1,ASSESGTSGQETQY
TRBJ1-2,TRBV11-2,ASSLGSFPGYT
TRBJ2-1,TRBV19,ASSRDPLNEQF
TRBJ1-1,TRBV28,ASSVARLAF
TRBJ1-2,TRBV2,ANRGGYT
TRBJ1-5,TRBV28,ASSYGGWGPQH
TRBJ2-7,TRBV7-2,ASSIGTGGYEQY
TRBJ1-6,TRBV14,ASSQGKGNGSPLH
TRBJ2-7,TRBV20-1,SGSGPQKTYEQY
TRBJ2-6,TRBV28,ASSSPGPGANVLT
TRBJ1-2,TRBV2,ASSEPPIDRAGGYT
TRBJ1-1,TRBV4-2,ASSQGLLGTNTEAF
TRBJ1-1,TRBV7-9,ASSEPRTGMNTEAF
TRBJ1-1,TRBV12-3/TRBV12-4,ASTRALRLSMNTEAF
TRBJ1-1,TRBV28,ASSLPTAGNTEAF
TRBJ2-4,TRBV20-1,SARPGQGSNIQY
TRBJ1-1,TRBV6-6,ASSYSKNTEAF
TRBJ2-1,TRBV11-3,ASSPRTGGTSYNEQF